This TCR beta chain was captured by sequencing in a study of cytomegalovirus exposure and HLA in healthy donors. Use of 60 Vbeta and 13 Jbeta primers characterized the PCR. Sequencing was performed with immunoSEQ multiplex PCR; in TCRdb, only in-frame clones are kept and a portion is missing. This sample yields 110,000 or so clones, of which around 68% are seen a single time; 4% to 5% belongs to the top ten. V was clipped by 10 bases and J by 5 bases, with 11 bases between them. This CDR3 has 12 amino acids. CDR1 SNHLY and CDR2 FYNNEI come from the germline V gene. The chain has TRBV2 and TRBJ1-4, with unresolved D. The source of this sequence is a woman aged 35 to 49 in good health and CMV-seropositive. Specimen: PBMCs. CDR3 nucleotides: TGTGCCACAGGCAGGATGAATGAAAAACTGTTTTTT. Its translation is CATGRMNEKLFF.